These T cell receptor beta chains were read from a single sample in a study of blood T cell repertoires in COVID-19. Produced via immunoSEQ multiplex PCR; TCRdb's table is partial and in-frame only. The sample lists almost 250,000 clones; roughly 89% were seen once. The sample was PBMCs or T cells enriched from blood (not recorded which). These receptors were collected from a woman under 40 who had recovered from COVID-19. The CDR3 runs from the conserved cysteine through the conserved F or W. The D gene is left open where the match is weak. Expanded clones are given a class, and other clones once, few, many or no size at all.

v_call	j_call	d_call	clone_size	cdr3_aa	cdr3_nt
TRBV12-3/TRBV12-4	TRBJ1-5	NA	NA	CASSFGEAAQHF	TGTGCCAGCAGTTTTGGTGAGGCAGCCCAGCATTTT
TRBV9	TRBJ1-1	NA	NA	CASSPLLNTEAFF	TGTGCCAGCAGCCCCCTCCTGAACACTGAAGCTTTCTTT
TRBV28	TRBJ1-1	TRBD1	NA	CASSPGTGEAFF	TGTGCCAGCAGTCCTGGGACAGGTGAAGCTTTCTTT
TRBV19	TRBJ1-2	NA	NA	CASSISGGSNYGYTF	TGTGCCAGTAGTATCTCGGGGGGTTCTAACTATGGCTACACCTTC
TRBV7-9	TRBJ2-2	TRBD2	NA	CARTSGTNTGELFF	TGTGCCAGGACTAGCGGGACGAACACCGGGGAGCTGTTTTTT
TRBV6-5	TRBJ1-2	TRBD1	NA	CASSPRRTGSGYTF	TGTGCCAGCAGCCCCCGACGGACAGGGAGCGGCTACACCTTC
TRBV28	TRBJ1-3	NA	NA	CASRAGPGGNTIYF	TGTGCCAGCAGAGCGGGACCCGGCGGAAACACCATATATTTT
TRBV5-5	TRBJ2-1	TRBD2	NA	CASSQAGGLYNEQFF	TGTGCCAGCAGTCAAGCGGGAGGCCTCTACAATGAGCAGTTCTTC
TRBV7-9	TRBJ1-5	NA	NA	CASSPPDRTHHNQPQHF	TGTGCCAGCAGCCCACCTGACAGAACCCATCACAATCAGCCCCAGCATTTT
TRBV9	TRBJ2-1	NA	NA	CASSSRAGPPYNEQFF	TGTGCCAGCAGCTCCCGGGCGGGGCCACCCTACAATGAGCAGTTCTTC
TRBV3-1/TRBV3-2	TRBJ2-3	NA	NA	CASSLRRGTGTDTQYF	TGTGCCAGCAGCCTCAGGCGGGGTACGGGCACAGATACGCAGTATTTT
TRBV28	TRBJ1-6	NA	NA	CASYQINSPLHF	TGTGCCAGCTACCAGATAAATTCACCCCTCCACTTT
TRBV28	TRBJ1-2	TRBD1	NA	CASSLGQKRAYGYTF	TGTGCCAGCAGTTTGGGACAGAAAAGGGCCTATGGCTACACCTTC
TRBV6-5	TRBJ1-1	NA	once	CASSYSPDTEAFF	TGTGCCAGCAGTTACTCACCAGACACTGAAGCTTTCTTT
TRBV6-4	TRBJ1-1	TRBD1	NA	CASPRDRVNTEAFF	TGTGCCAGCCCCAGGGACAGGGTGAACACTGAAGCTTTCTTT
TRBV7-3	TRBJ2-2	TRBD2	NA	CASRASGDTGELFF	TGTGCCAGCCGAGCTAGCGGAGACACCGGGGAGCTGTTTTTT
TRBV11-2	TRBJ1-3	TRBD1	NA	CASSFLQGPGNTIYF	TGTGCCAGCAGCTTTTTACAGGGGCCTGGAAACACCATATATTTT
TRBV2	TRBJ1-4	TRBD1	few	CASSAQGGSNEKLFF	TGTGCCAGCAGTGCCCAGGGGGGCTCGAATGAAAAACTGTTTTTT
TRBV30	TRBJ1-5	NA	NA	CAWSDTGRQPQHF	TGTGCCTGGAGTGACACAGGGAGACAGCCCCAGCATTTT
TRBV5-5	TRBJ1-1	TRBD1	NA	CASSRTRTGLEAFF	TGTGCCAGCAGCCGTACCCGGACAGGGTTAGAAGCTTTCTTT
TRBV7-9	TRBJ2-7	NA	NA	CASSFTTDHSYEQYF	TGTGCCAGCAGCTTTACGACAGATCACTCCTACGAGCAGTACTTC
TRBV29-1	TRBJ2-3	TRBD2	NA	CSTRLAGVDTQYF	TGCAGCACCCGACTAGCGGGAGTTGATACGCAGTATTTT
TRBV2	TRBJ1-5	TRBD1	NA	CASSRDRSFYSNQPQHF	TGTGCCAGCAGCCGGGACAGATCCTTCTATAGCAATCAGCCCCAGCATTTT
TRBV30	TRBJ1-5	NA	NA	CAWGEGVQPQHF	TGTGCCTGGGGAGAGGGGGTTCAGCCCCAGCATTTT
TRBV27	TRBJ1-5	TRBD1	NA	CASSRVDRGSNQPQHF	TGTGCCAGCAGTCGCGTTGACAGGGGTAGCAATCAGCCCCAGCATTTT
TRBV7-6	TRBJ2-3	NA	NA	CASSSFGLATDTQYF	TGTGCCAGCAGCTCATTTGGTCTAGCCACAGATACGCAGTATTTT
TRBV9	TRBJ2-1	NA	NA	CASSDPPADNEQFF	TGTGCCAGCAGCGACCCCCCAGCGGACAATGAGCAGTTCTTC
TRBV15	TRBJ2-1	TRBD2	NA	CATSRERRGYNEQFF	TGTGCCACCAGCAGAGAGCGGCGGGGGTACAATGAGCAGTTCTTC
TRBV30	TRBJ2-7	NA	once	CAWSKGGGSYEQYF	TGTGCCTGGAGTAAGGGAGGTGGCTCCTACGAGCAGTACTTC
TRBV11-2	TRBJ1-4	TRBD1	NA	CASSPEGQSNEKLFF	TGTGCCAGCAGCCCGGAGGGACAGTCAAATGAAAAACTGTTTTTT
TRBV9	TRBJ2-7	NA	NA	CASSGNGGEQYF	TGTGCCAGCAGCGGTAACGGGGGCGAGCAGTACTTC
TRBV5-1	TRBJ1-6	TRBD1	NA	CASSLNRGESPLHF	TGCGCCAGCAGCTTGAACAGGGGGGAATCACCCCTCCACTTT
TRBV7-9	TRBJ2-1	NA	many	CASSLAKTTANEQFF	TGTGCCAGCAGCTTAGCGAAAACGACTGCCAATGAGCAGTTCTTC
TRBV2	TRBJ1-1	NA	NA	CASNGEGIMNTEAFF	TGTGCCAGCAACGGGGAGGGTATCATGAACACTGAAGCTTTCTTT
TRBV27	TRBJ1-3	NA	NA	CASSLRGGNTIYF	TGTGCCAGCAGTTTAAGGGGAGGAAACACCATATATTTT
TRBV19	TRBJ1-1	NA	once	CASSDVRLVEAFF	TGTGCCAGTAGTGATGTCAGGCTGGTAGAAGCTTTCTTT
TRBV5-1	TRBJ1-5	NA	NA	CASSLEGVNQPQHF	TGCGCCAGCAGCTTGGAAGGGGTCAATCAGCCCCAGCATTTT
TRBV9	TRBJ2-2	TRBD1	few	CASCPQGPMPGELFF	TGTGCCAGCTGCCCACAGGGGCCAATGCCCGGGGAGCTGTTTTTT
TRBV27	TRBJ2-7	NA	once	CASGILTGTRYF	TGTGCCAGCGGGATCCTAACAGGGACCAGGTACTTC
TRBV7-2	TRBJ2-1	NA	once	CASSLAGGTYNEQFF	TGTGCCAGCAGCTTAGCGGGAGGCACCTACAATGAGCAGTTCTTC
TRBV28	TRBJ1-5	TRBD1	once	CASSAPGQGDGQPQHF	TGTGCCAGCAGTGCTCCGGGACAGGGGGACGGTCAGCCCCAGCATTTT